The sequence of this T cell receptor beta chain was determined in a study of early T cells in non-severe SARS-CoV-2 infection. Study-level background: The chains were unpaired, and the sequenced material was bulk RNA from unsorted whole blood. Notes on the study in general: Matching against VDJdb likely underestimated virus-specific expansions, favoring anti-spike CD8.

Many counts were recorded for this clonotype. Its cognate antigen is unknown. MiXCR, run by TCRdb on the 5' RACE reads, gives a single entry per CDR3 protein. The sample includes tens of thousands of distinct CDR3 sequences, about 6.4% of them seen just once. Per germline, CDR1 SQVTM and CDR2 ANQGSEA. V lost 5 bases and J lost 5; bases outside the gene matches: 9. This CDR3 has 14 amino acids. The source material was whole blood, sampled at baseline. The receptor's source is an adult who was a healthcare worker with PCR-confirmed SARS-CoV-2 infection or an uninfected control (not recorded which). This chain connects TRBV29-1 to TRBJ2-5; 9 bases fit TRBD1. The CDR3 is CSVTGGRILETQYF. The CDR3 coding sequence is TGCAGCGTTACAGGGGGCCGAATACTTGAGACCCAGTACTTC.